This T cell receptor beta chain was profiled in a study of cytomegalovirus exposure and HLA in healthy donors. Whole-study findings and limits: Of the V segments, some could not be distinguished, including TRBV6-2 and TRBV6-3, and were excluded. Most observed TCR sequences were rare, whereas some public TCRs were detected in many donors. Per a prior analysis, the majority of TCR beta V segments were productive roughly 87% or roughly 30% of the time.

The PCR made use of 60 Vbeta and 13 Jbeta primers. Assay used: immunoSEQ multiplex PCR; TCRdb lists only in-frame clones, some missing. The sample shows 170,000 or so clones, less than 85% of them seen only once. Trimming removed 2 bases from V and 6 bases from J, with 7 bases in between. The CDR3 spans 13 residues. CDR1 LNHDA and CDR2 SQIVND come from the germline V gene (reference sequence). Comment on this clone: Its antigen is not known.

V usage is TRBV19 and J usage is TRBJ2-2, with a weak D call TRBD1 (5 bases). The sample consisted of PBMCs. This TCR came from a boy under 18 in good health and CMV-seronegative. CDR3: CASSIRGSGELFF. In DNA form, the CDR3 reads TGTGCCAGTAGTATAAGGGGTTCCGGGGAGCTGTTTTTT.